The subject of this entry is one T cell receptor (beta chain). Its matching antigen is unknown. V dropped 10 bases and J dropped 7 bases, with 30 bases sitting between them. The germline V gene encodes CDR1 MNHEY and CDR2 SMNVEV (reference sequence). The CDR3 is made up of 17 amino acids. This sample stems from a study of blood T cells in healthy people across ages. The second PCR ran roughly 6 to 12 cycles with a sample-barcoded 5' primer and J-beta primers. TCRdb called the 5' RACE reads again in MiXCR, with one record for every CDR3 protein. This sample has hundreds of thousands of distinct CDR3 sequences, with roughly 30% found just once. Overall study results and limits: Across samples, TCR beta diversity tracked strongly with naive T cell percentage. Possibly confounding the expanded clonotype changes was the fact that donor CMV status was unknown.

V gene TRBV27 combines with J gene TRBJ2-3; D assignment may be TRBD1 or TRBD2 (6 bases each). The TCR sequence derives from a woman of 80 years or more in good health. The sequenced sample was blood. The CDR3 loop reads CANTKDRAGISVHTQYF. CDR3 DNA sequence: TGTGCCAACACTAAGGACAGAGCGGGTATTTCGGTCCATACGCAGTATTTT.